The rows below give T cell receptor beta chains drawn from one sample of a study of blood T cell repertoires in COVID-19. The protocol was immunoSEQ multiplex PCR, while the TCRdb copy is restricted to in-frame clones and leaves out a portion. The repertoire has roughly 120,000 clones, around nine tenths of them found once; the top ten carry around 4.6%. Sequenced material: peripheral blood. The receptors stem from a man in his sixties with COVID-19, enrolled during active disease. The CDR3 runs from the conserved cysteine through the conserved F or W. D genes are given only for firm matches. The listing skips clone size in some rows; elsewhere it reads once, few, many or a size class.

>TRBJ1-4|TRBD1|-|TRBV4-1
CASSQRGTENEKLFF
TGCGCCAGCAGCCAGAGGGGGACAGAGAATGAAAAACTGTTTTTT
>TRBJ1-5|TRBD1|-|TRBV18
CASSRGQGEGQPQHF
TGTGCCAGCTCACGAGGACAGGGTGAAGGTCAGCCCCAGCATTTT
>TRBJ1-4|-|-|TRBV3-1/TRBV3-2
CASSQGQEAEKLFF
TGTGCCAGCAGCCAAGGACAGGAGGCTGAAAAACTGTTTTTT
>TRBJ1-1|TRBD1|-|TRBV28
CASSLEGGALSMNTEAFF
TGTGCCAGCAGTTTGGAAGGGGGCGCGTTATCCATGAACACTGAAGCTTTCTTT
>TRBJ1-2|-|-|TRBV7-2
CASSLAQTYGYTF
TGTGCCAGCAGCTTAGCACAAACCTATGGCTACACCTTC
>TRBJ2-2|TRBD2|-|TRBV2
CASMKQAGGAGELFF
TGTGCCAGCATGAAACAGGCCGGGGGGGCCGGGGAGCTGTTTTTT
>TRBJ1-5|-|-|TRBV21-1
CASSNRGGLQPQHF
TGTGCCAGCAGCAACAGGGGAGGGCTTCAGCCCCAGCATTTT
>TRBJ2-3|TRBD1|-|TRBV5-1
CASSGGDREKDTQYF
TGCGCCAGCAGTGGAGGGGACAGGGAAAAAGATACGCAGTATTTT
>TRBJ1-5|-|-|TRBV3-1/TRBV3-2
CASSQGLQGWGQPQHF
TGTGCCAGCAGCCAAGGTTTGCAGGGTTGGGGTCAGCCCCAGCATTTT
>TRBJ2-2|TRBD2|-|TRBV7-3
CASSLEASGITGELFF
TGTGCCAGCAGCTTAGAGGCTAGCGGGATAACCGGGGAGCTGTTTTTT
>TRBJ2-7|TRBD1|-|TRBV7-9
CASSLSRGISYEQYF
TGTGCCAGCAGCTTAAGCAGGGGGATCTCCTACGAGCAGTACTTC
>TRBJ2-3|-|once|TRBV19
CASSPGTTDTQYF
TGTGCCAGTAGTCCTGGGACTACAGATACGCAGTATTTT
>TRBJ2-1|TRBD1|-|TRBV7-3
CASSLNDRRGLYNEQFF
TGTGCCAGCAGCTTAAATGACCGCAGGGGGTTGTACAATGAGCAGTTCTTC
>TRBJ2-3|TRBD2|-|TRBV5-1
CASSFSGRGTDTQYF
TGCGCCAGCAGCTTTAGCGGGAGAGGCACAGATACGCAGTATTTT
>TRBJ1-1|TRBD1|-|TRBV7-9
CASSLDRDLTEAFF
TGTGCCAGCAGCCTGGACAGGGACTTGACTGAAGCTTTCTTT
>TRBJ2-5|-|-|TRBV11-2
CASSPLQVGETQYF
TGTGCCAGCAGCCCCTTACAGGTTGGGGAGACCCAGTACTTC
>TRBJ2-1|-|-|TRBV24-1
CATSSSGDYNEQFF
TGTGCCACCAGTTCTAGTGGCGACTACAATGAGCAGTTCTTC
>TRBJ1-3|-|-|TRBV2
CASSDRDPGNTIYF
TGTGCCAGCAGTGATCGCGATCCAGGAAACACCATATATTTT
>TRBJ1-2|-|-|TRBV19
CASSPGNYGYTF
TGTGCCAGTAGTCCAGGTAACTATGGCTACACCTTC
>TRBJ1-1|-|-|TRBV5-4
CASSRDSLNTEAFF
TGTGCCAGCAGCCGGGACTCCCTGAACACTGAAGCTTTCTTT
>TRBJ1-5|-|-|TRBV7-2
CASSPQEWDQPQHF
TGTGCCAGCAGCCCTCAGGAATGGGATCAGCCCCAGCATTTT
>TRBJ1-4|TRBD1|-|TRBV2
CASSGQGAVAEKLFF
TGTGCCAGCAGTGGACAGGGGGCAGTGGCTGAAAAACTGTTTTTT
>TRBJ2-5|-|-|TRBV2
CASSDSVASPAQETQYF
TGTGCCAGCAGTGACTCAGTAGCTAGCCCGGCCCAAGAGACCCAGTACTTC
>TRBJ1-2|TRBD1|-|TRBV18
CASSPSGTDVGPTF
TGTGCCAGCTCACCCTCCGGGACAGACGTGGGGCCCACCTTC
>TRBJ1-1|-|few|TRBV12-3/TRBV12-4
CASRTGNTEAFF
TGTGCCAGCAGGACAGGGAACACTGAAGCTTTCTTT
>TRBJ1-2|TRBD1|-|TRBV4-2
CASSLGQGDLGYGYTF
TGTGCCAGCAGCCTCGGACAGGGGGATCTCGGCTATGGCTACACCTTC
>TRBJ2-7|-|-|TRBV11-2
CASRTPGGGLYEQYF
TGTGCCAGCAGAACCCCAGGGGGAGGATTGTACGAGCAGTACTTC
>TRBJ2-7|TRBD1|-|TRBV7-3
CASSVQGANEQYF
TGTGCCAGCAGCGTACAGGGGGCAAACGAGCAGTACTTC
>TRBJ2-4|-|-|TRBV6-1
CASSEQAVAKNIQYF
TGTGCCAGCAGTGAACAGGCTGTAGCCAAAAACATTCAGTACTTC
>TRBJ2-4|TRBD1|once|TRBV5-6
CASSLVRGTDIQYF
TGTGCCAGCAGCTTGGTCAGGGGGACGGACATTCAGTACTTC
>TRBJ1-1|TRBD1|-|TRBV6-5
CASRRTGGTEAFF
TGTGCCAGCAGAAGGACAGGTGGCACTGAAGCTTTCTTT
>TRBJ2-2|-|-|TRBV5-1
CASSLKTGTGELFF
TGCGCCAGCAGCTTGAAGACGGGCACCGGGGAGCTGTTTTTT
>TRBJ2-2|TRBD2|-|TRBV10-3
CAISELAGGIGGELFF
TGTGCCATCAGTGAACTAGCGGGAGGAATTGGCGGGGAGCTGTTTTTT
>TRBJ2-1|TRBD2|-|TRBV2
CASSRTSGYNEQFF
TGTGCCAGCAGTCGGACTAGCGGCTACAATGAGCAGTTCTTC
>TRBJ1-2|TRBD1|-|TRBV30
CAWSPTFPGQGQGGYTF
TGTGCCTGGAGTCCAACTTTTCCGGGACAGGGGCAAGGTGGCTACACCTTC
>TRBJ1-5|-|-|TRBV12-5
CASGLAYQPQHF
TGTGCTAGTGGTTTGGCGTATCAGCCCCAGCATTTT
>TRBJ1-6|-|-|TRBV10-1
CASSAGSNNSPLHF
TGCGCCAGCAGTGCGGGGTCCAATAATTCACCCCTCCACTTT
>TRBJ1-5|-|-|TRBV6-5
CASGPSGANQPQHF
TGTGCCAGCGGACCGTCAGGGGCTAACCAGCCCCAGCATTTT
>TRBJ2-3|TRBD2|-|TRBV9
CASSLQSGSADGDTQYF
TGTGCCAGCAGCCTCCAGAGCGGGAGTGCGGATGGAGATACGCAGTATTTT
>TRBJ2-7|TRBD2|-|TRBV7-2
CASSSRGASGSLVEQYF
TGTGCCAGCAGCTCCCGCGGGGCTAGCGGGAGTTTGGTCGAGCAGTACTTC
>TRBJ2-1|-|-|TRBV11-3
CASSLDLPSSYNEQFF
TGTGCCAGCAGCTTAGATCTACCGAGCTCCTACAATGAGCAGTTCTTC
>TRBJ2-3|-|-|TRBV7-6
CASSSRTDTQYF
TGTGCCAGCTCCTCCCGCACAGATACGCAGTATTTT
>TRBJ2-2|TRBD2|-|TRBV7-3
CASSPPLTGGGTGELFF
TGTGCCAGCAGCCCTCCACTAACGGGAGGTGGCACCGGGGAGCTGTTTTTT
>TRBJ1-2|-|-|TRBV19
CASSIMSVRDYTF
TGTGCCAGTAGTATAATGAGTGTCCGGGACTACACCTTC
>TRBJ1-6|-|-|TRBV2
CASSYGNSPLHF
TGTGCCAGCAGTTACGGGAATTCACCCCTCCACTTT
>TRBJ1-1|TRBD1|-|TRBV2
CASSGQGANTEAFF
TGTGCCAGCAGCGGACAGGGGGCAAACACTGAAGCTTTCTTT
>TRBJ1-1|-|-|TRBV15
CATSVGTLNTEAFF
TGTGCCACCAGCGTCGGGACACTGAACACTGAAGCTTTCTTT
>TRBJ2-7|TRBD1|-|TRBV30
CAWGGQGEREQYF
TGTGCCTGGGGAGGACAGGGCGAGAGAGAGCAGTACTTC
>TRBJ2-1|TRBD1|-|TRBV7-2
CASSPGTGHNEQFF
TGTGCCAGCAGCCCCGGGACAGGCCACAATGAGCAGTTCTTC
>TRBJ2-2|-|-|TRBV24-1
CATSDLSGYSTGELFF
TGTGCCACCAGTGATTTATCGGGATATAGCACCGGGGAGCTGTTTTTT
>TRBJ2-1|TRBD1|-|TRBV5-1
CASSLMDRSNEQFF
TGCGCCAGCAGCTTGATGGACAGGAGCAATGAGCAGTTCTTC
>TRBJ2-7|TRBD2|-|TRBV6-6
CASSSGTSGSNEQYF
TGTGCCAGCAGTTCCGGGACTAGCGGGAGTAACGAGCAGTACTTC
>TRBJ2-1|TRBD2|-|TRBV7-3
CASSLGGRNNEQFF
TGTGCCAGCAGCTTGGGCGGGAGGAACAATGAGCAGTTCTTC
>TRBJ2-1|TRBD1|-|TRBV9
CASSLRTGGDEQFF
TGTGCCAGCAGCTTACGGACAGGGGGCGATGAGCAGTTCTTC
>TRBJ2-4|-|-|TRBV13
CASSSQSPRRGGAKNIQYF
TGTGCCAGCAGCTCACAAAGCCCCAGGAGGGGAGGCGCCAAAAACATTCAGTACTTC